These 14 T cell receptor beta chains were sequenced from one sample in a study of control samples from healthy donors and cancer patients. The protocol was immunoSEQ multiplex PCR, while the TCRdb copy is restricted to in-frame clones and leaves out a portion. The data show 95,000 to 150,000 clones, about 86% seen once. The sample was blood. These receptors all stem from a man younger than 45 in good health.

V gene TRBV2 combines with J gene TRBJ2-5; maybe TRBD1 (5 bases). This CDR3 is built from 14 residues. Deletions cut 3 bases from V and 7 bases from J, with 15 bases between. The germline V gene encodes CDR1 SNHLY and CDR2 FYNNEI. CDR3 coding DNA: TGTGCCAGCAGTGAGCGGACAACCAAGAGGACCCAGTACTTC. It yields the protein CASSERTTKRTQYF. Looking up the rest from reference TRBV2 and TRBJ2-5 gives the full variable domain: EPEVTQTPSHQVTQMGQEVILRCVPISNHLYFYWYRQILGQKVEFLVSFYNNEISEKSEIFDDQFSVERPDGSNFTLKIRSTKLEDSAMYFCASSERTTKRTQYFGPGTRLLVL.

The V and J genes are TRBV6-5 and TRBJ1-4; no definite D call. Between the trimmed V and J ends, which lost 0 bases and 5 bases, there was a span of 10 bases. The CDR3 length is 15 residues. Germline CDR1 and CDR2: MNHEY and SVGAGI. Here the CDR3 DNA reads TGTGCCAGCAGTTACTCGATCCCGGAGAATGAAAAACTGTTTTTT. It translates to CASSYSIPENEKLFF.

The J gene is TRBJ1-1, the V gene TRBV10-3, with no clear D. Germline CDR1 and CDR2: ENHRY and SYGVKD. Trimming removed 8 bases from V and 4 bases from J, with 11 bases in between. This CDR3 is built from 12 residues. The CDR3, as DNA: TGTGCCATCGCAAGGGAGAGCACTGAAGCTTTCTTT. Its protein is CAIARESTEAFF.

V is TRBV2 and J is TRBJ2-7; D is ambiguous. Looked up from germline, CDR1 is SNHLY and CDR2 is FYNNEI. The CDR3 has 11 amino acids. Trimming stripped 3 bases from V and 1 base from J, with 1 base between. The CDR3 loop reads CASSDSYEQYF. DNA for the CDR3: TGTGCCAGCAGTGATTCCTACGAGCAGTACTTC.

The chain couples TRBV4-2 to TRBJ1-3; no reliable D call. The CDR3 is 17 amino acids. Trimming cost V 0 bases and J 2 bases, with 14 bases left between them. The germline gives CDR1 LGHNA, CDR2 YNFKEQ. The CDR3: CASSQETASATGNTIYF. CDR3 nucleotide sequence: TGTGCCAGCAGCCAAGAAACAGCCTCTGCCACTGGAAACACCATATATTTT.

This rearrangement joins TRBV15 to TRBJ2-1; D could derive from TRBD1 or TRBD2 (6 bases each). Trimming took 0 bases from V and 6 from J, leaving 18 bases between them. Germline V gives CDR1 LNHNV, CDR2 YYDKDF (reference sequence). CDR3 size: 17 residues. The CDR3 DNA is TGTGCCACCAGCAGAGAGTCACCGGGGGCCAGATTCAATGAGCAGTTCTTC. It codes for CATSRESPGARFNEQFF.

This clone appeared a single time. This rearrangement joins TRBV3-1 (or the pseudogene TRBV3-2) to TRBJ2-5, with 7 bases matching TRBD1. This CDR3 contains 14 residues. From germline, CDR1 is LGHDT and CDR2 YNNKEL (reference sequence). The ends lost 3 bases at V and 5 bases at J; junction bases unmatched: 6. In DNA form, the CDR3 reads TGTGCCAGCAGCCACACTACAGGGGTCGAGACCCAGTACTTC. Protein product: CASSHTTGVETQYF.

The chain combines TRBV6-5 with TRBJ1-6; no clear D. This CDR3 region has 14 residues. V was pared by 6 bases and J by 7 bases, with 13 bases between. Germline V gene data show CDR1 as MNHEY and CDR2 as SVGAGI. CDR3 nucleotide sequence: TGTGCCAGCAGCAGCCAGGCGGCGAATTCACCCCTCCACTTT. Protein product: CASSSQAANSPLHF.

V gene TRBV2 combines with J gene TRBJ2-7; D not certain. Germline V gene data show CDR1 as SNHLY and CDR2 as FYNNEI. CDR3 size: 10 residues. V shed 3 bases and J shed 3 bases, with 0 bases lying between them. The CDR3 reads CASSDYEQYF. CDR3 sequence (DNA): TGTGCCAGCAGTGACTACGAGCAGTACTTC.

On this clone itself: Distinct nucleotide sequences in the sample also encode this CDR3. This CDR3 is CASSLGLAGPDTQYF. The CDR3 bases are TGCGCCAGCAGCTTGGGGCTAGCGGGCCCAGATACGCAGTATTTT. The V call is TRBV5-1, the J call TRBJ2-3, with 8 bases matching TRBD2. Germline assignment: CDR1 SGHRS and CDR2 YFSETQ. The CDR3 totals 15 residues. The junction had 4 bases not matched to a gene; V was cut back by 0 bases and J by 4 bases.

Only one count was recorded for this clone. The chain carries TRBV5-1 and TRBJ2-7, with D possibly matching TRBD2 (5 bases). Trimming pared 1 base from V and 3 bases from J, leaving 11 bases between. The CDR3 is made up of 14 amino acids. Germline CDR1 and CDR2: SGHRS and YFSETQ. The CDR3 region is CASSLSTGNYEQYF. CDR3 DNA sequence: TGCGCCAGCAGCTTGTCTACCGGGAACTACGAGCAGTACTTC.

The chain combines TRBV5-1 with TRBJ1-2, with 7 bases lining up with TRBD1. The CDR3 runs 16 residues. Germline V gene lookup returns CDR1 SGHRS and CDR2 YFSETQ. The V and J ends lost 1 base and 3 bases, in that order; junction bases with no gene match: 9. DNA for the CDR3: TGCGCCAGCAGCTTGTCGGACAGGCGTGGAGACTATGGCTACACCTTC. Its protein product is CASSLSDRRGDYGYTF. Full variable domain (outside the CDR3, taken from reference TRBV5-1 and TRBJ1-2): KAGVTQTPRYLIKTRGQQVTLSCSPISGHRSVSWYQQTPGQGLQFLFEYFSETQRNKGNFPGRFSGRQFSNSRSEMNVSTLELGDSALYLCASSLSDRRGDYGYTFGSGTRLTVV.

This clone was counted only a few times. The chain combines TRBV19 with TRBJ1-1; TRBD1 is a possible D gene (5 bases). The CDR3 is 12 residues long. V was trimmed by 5 bases and J by 11 bases, leaving 15 bases between them. Germline V gene data show CDR1 as LNHDA and CDR2 as SQIVND (reference sequence). Written as DNA, the CDR3 is TGTGCCAGTAGTTCGGGGGACTCGTCGGCTTTCTTT. Translated, it gives CASSSGDSSAFF.

This clone was seen more than once but under ten times. The identical CDR3 is also encoded by other nucleotide sequences in the sample. This CDR3 is CASSPGQGFNQPQHF. Written as DNA, the CDR3 is TGTGCCAGCTCTCCGGGACAGGGGTTCAATCAGCCCCAGCATTTT. This chain uses TRBV25-1 with TRBJ1-5; 10 bases line up with TRBD1. J lost 3 bases, V lost 8 bases, and 7 bases had no gene match. Germline CDR1 is MGHDK and CDR2 is SYGVNS. The CDR3 sequence is 15 residues long.